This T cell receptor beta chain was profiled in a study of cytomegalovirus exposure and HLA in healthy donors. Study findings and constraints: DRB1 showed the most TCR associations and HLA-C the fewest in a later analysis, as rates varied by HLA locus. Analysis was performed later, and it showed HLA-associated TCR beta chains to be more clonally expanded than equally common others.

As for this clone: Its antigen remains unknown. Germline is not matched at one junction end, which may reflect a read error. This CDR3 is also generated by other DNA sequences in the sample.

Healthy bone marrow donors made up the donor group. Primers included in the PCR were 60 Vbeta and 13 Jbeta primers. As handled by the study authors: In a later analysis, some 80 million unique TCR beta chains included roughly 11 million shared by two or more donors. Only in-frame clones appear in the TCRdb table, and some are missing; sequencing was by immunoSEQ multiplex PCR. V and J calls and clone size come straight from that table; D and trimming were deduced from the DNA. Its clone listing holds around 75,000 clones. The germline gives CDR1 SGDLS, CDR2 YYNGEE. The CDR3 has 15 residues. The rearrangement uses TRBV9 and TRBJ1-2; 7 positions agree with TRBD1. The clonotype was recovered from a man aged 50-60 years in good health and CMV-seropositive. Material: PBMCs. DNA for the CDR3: TGCGCCAGCAGCAACCGACAGGGAACTAACTATGGCTACACCTTC. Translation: CASSNRQGTNYGYTF.